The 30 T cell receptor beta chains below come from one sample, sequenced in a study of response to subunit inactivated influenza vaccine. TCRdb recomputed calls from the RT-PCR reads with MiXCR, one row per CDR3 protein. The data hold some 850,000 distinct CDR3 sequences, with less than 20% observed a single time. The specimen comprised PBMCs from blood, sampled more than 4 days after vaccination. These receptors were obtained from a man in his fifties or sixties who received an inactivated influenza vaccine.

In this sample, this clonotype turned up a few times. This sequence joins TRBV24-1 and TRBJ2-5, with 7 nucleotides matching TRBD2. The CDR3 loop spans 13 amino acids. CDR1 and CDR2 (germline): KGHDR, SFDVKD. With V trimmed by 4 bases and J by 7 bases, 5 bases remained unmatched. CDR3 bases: TGTGCCACCAGTGACGGCGGGAGTTTGACCCAGTACTTC. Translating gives CATSDGGSLTQYF.

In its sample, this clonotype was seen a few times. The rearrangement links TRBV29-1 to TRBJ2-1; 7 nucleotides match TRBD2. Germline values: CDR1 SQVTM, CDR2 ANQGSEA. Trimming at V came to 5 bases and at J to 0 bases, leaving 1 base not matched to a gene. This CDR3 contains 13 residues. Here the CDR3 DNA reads TGCAGCGTTCGCGGGAGCTCCTACAATGAGCAGTTCTTC. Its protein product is CSVRGSSYNEQFF.

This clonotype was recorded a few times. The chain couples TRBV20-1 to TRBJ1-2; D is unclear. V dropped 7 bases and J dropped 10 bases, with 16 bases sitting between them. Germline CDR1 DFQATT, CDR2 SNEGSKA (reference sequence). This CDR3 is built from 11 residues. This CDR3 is CSVLRRSIYTF. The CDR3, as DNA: TGCAGTGTTCTCCGACGGAGTATCTACACCTTC.

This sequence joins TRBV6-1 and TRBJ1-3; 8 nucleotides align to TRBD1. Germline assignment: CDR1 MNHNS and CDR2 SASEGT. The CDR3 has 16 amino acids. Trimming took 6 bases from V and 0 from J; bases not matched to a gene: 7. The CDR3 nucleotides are TGTGCCAGCAGCCGGACAGGGCTAAGCTCTGGAAACACCATATATTTT. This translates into CASSRTGLSSGNTIYF.

In nucleotides, the CDR3 is TGTGCCACCAGCGCCGGGAGCTACGGGGCCAACGTCCTGACTTTC. This translates into CATSAGSYGANVLTF. The V and J genes are TRBV15 and TRBJ2-6; D might be TRBD2 (6 bases). Germline-derived CDR1 and CDR2 are LNHNV and YYDKDF (reference sequence). The CDR3 is 15 amino acids. V lost 5 bases and J lost 4, with 12 bases in between. The whole variable domain, filled in from reference TRBV15 and TRBJ2-6, reads DAMVIQNPRYQVTQFGKPVTLSCSQTLNHNVMYWYQQKSSQAPKLLFHYYDKDFNNEADTPDNFQSRRPNTSFCFLDIRSPGLGDTAMYLCATSAGSYGANVLTFGAGSRLTVL.

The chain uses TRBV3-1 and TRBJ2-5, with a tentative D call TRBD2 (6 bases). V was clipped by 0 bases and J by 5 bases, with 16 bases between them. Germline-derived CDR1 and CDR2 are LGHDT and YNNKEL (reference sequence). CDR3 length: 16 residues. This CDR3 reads CASSQDVAGNRETQYF. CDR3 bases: TGTGCCAGCAGCCAAGATGTGGCGGGAAATAGGGAGACCCAGTACTTC.

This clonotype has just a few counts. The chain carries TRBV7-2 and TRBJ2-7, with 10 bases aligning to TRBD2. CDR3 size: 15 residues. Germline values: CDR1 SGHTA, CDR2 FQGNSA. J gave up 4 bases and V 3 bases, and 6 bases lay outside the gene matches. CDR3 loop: CASSFRAGGLYEQYF. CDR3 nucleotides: TGTGCCAGCAGCTTCAGAGCGGGAGGGCTTTACGAGCAGTACTTC.

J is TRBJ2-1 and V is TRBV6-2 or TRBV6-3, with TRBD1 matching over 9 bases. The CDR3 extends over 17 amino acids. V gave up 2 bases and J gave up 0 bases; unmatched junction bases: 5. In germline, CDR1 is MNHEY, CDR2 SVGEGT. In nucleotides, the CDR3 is TGTGCCAGCAGTTACCTGTTGACAGGGGGCTCCTACAATGAGCAGTTCTTC. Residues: CASSYLLTGGSYNEQFF.

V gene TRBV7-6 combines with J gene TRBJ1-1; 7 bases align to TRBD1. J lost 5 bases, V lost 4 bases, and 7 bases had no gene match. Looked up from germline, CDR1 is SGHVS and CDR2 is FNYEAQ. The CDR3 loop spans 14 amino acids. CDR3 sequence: CASSSGGYRTEAFF. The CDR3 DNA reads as TGTGCCAGCAGCTCAGGGGGATATAGGACTGAAGCTTTCTTT. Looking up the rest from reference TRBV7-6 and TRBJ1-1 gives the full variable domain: GAGVSQSPRYKVTKRGQDVALRCDPISGHVSLYWYRQALGQGPEFLTYFNYEAQQDKSGLPNDRFSAERPEGSISTLTIQRTEQRDSAMYRCASSSGGYRTEAFFGQGTRLTVV.

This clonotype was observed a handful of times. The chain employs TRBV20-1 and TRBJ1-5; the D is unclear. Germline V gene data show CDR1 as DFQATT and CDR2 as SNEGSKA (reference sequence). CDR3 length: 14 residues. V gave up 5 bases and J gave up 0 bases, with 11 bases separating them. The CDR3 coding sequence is TGCAGTGCTGGCCCGACACATAGCAATCAGCCCCAGCATTTT. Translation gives CSAGPTHSNQPQHF.

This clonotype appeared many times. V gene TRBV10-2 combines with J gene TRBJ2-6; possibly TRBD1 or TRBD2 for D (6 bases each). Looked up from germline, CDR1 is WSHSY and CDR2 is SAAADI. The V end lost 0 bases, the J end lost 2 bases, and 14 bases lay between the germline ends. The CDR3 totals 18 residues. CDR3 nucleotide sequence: TGCGCCAGCAGTGAGTCGAGATTGGAGGGGGCTGGGGCCAACGTCCTGACTTTC. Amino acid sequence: CASSESRLEGAGANVLTF.

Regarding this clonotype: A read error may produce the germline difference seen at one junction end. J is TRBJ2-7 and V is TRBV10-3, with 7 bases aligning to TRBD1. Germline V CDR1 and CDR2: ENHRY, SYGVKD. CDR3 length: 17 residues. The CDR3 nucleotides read TGTGCCCTCAGTCCCGCTCACCTGACAGGGTCCCACTACGAGCAGTACTTC. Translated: CALSPAHLTGSHYEQYF.

The CDR3 DNA reads as TGCAGTGCTAGCACAAATTCGGGGGGGCCATTGGCCCAGTACTTC. Its protein is CSASTNSGGPLAQYF. V usage is TRBV20-1 and J usage is TRBJ2-5; TRBD2 aligns across 8 bases. The J segment lost 9 bases and the V segment lost 3 bases, leaving 15 bases of the junction unmatched. From germline, CDR1 is DFQATT and CDR2 SNEGSKA (reference sequence). This CDR3 is built from 15 residues.

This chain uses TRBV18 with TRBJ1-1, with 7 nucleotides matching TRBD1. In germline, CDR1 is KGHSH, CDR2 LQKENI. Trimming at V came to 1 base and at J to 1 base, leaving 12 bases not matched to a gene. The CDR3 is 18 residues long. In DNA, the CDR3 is TGTGCCAGCTCACCACGAGTCGTCACAGGGGAGTCGAACACTGAAGCTTTCTTT. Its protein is CASSPRVVTGESNTEAFF.

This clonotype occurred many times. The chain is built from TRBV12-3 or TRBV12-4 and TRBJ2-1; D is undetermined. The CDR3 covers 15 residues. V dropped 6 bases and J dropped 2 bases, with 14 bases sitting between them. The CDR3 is CASSRRTAAYNEQFF. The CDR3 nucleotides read TGTGCCAGCAGCCGAAGGACGGCAGCCTACAATGAGCAGTTCTTC.

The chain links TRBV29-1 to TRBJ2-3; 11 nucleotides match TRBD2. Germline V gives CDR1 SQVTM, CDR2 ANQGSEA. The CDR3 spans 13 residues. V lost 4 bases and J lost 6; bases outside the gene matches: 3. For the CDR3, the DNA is TGCAGCGTTGCTAGCGGGGGGTGGGATACGCAGTATTTT. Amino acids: CSVASGGWDTQYF.

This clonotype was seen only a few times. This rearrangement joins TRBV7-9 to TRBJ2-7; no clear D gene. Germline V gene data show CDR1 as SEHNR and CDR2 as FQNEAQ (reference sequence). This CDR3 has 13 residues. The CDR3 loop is CASLAENSYEQYF. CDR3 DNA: TGTGCGAGCTTGGCGGAGAACTCCTACGAGCAGTACTTC.

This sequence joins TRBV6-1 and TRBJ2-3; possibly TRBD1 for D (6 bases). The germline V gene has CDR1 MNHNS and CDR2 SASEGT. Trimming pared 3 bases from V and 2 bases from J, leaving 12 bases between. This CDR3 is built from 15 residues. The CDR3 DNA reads TGTGCCAGCAGTGACCAAGGGGGTATCACAGATACGCAGTATTTT. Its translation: CASSDQGGITDTQYF.

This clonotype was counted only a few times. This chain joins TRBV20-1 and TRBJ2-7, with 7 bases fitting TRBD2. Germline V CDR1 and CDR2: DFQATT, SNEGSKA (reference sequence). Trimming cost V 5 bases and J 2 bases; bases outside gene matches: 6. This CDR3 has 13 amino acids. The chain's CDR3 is CSAGRGWAYEQYF. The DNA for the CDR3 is TGCAGTGCTGGGAGGGGTTGGGCCTACGAGCAGTACTTC.

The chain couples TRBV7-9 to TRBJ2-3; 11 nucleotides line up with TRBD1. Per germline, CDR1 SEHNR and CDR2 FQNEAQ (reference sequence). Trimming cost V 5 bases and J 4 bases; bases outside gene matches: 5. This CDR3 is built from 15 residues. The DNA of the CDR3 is TGTGCCAGCAGCCCGGGACAGGGGGACGCAGATACGCAGTATTTT. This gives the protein CASSPGQGDADTQYF. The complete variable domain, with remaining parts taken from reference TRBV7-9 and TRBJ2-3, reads DTGVSQNPRHKITKRGQNVTFRCDPISEHNRLYWYRQTLGQGPEFLTYFQNEAQLEKSRLLSDRFSAERPKGSFSTLEIQRTEQGDSAMYLCASSPGQGDADTQYFGPGTRLTVL.

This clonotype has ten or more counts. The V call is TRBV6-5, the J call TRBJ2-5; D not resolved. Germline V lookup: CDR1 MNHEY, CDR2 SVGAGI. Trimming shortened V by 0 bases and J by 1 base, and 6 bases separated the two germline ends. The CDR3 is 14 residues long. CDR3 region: CASSYSAGQETQYF. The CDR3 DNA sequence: TGTGCCAGCAGTTACTCGGCAGGCCAAGAGACCCAGTACTTC.

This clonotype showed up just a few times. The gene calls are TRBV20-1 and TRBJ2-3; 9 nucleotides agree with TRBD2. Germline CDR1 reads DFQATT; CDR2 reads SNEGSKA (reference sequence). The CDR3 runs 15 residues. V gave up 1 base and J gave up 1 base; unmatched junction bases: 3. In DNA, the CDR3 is TGCAGTGCTAGAGTGTCTAGCGGGGGCACAGATACGCAGTATTTT. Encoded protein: CSARVSSGGTDTQYF.

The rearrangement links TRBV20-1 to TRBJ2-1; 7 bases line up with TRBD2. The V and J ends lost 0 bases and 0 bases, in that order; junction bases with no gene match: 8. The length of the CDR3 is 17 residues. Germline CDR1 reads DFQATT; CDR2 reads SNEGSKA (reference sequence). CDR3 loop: CSARDTLAESSYNEQFF. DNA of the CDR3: TGCAGTGCTAGAGACACCCTAGCGGAAAGCTCCTACAATGAGCAGTTCTTC.

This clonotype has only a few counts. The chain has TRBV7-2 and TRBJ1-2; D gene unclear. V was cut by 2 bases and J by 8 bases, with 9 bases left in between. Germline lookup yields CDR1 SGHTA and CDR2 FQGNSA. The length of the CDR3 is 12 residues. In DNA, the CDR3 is TGTGCCAGCAGCTTATCCGTTGAGGGCTACACCTTC. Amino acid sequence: CASSLSVEGYTF.

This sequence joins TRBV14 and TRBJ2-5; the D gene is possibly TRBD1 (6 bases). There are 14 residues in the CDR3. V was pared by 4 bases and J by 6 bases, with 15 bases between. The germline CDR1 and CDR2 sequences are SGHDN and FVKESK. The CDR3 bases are TGTGCCAGCAGCCTACCGGGGACAACCCAGACCCAGTACTTC. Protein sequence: CASSLPGTTQTQYF.

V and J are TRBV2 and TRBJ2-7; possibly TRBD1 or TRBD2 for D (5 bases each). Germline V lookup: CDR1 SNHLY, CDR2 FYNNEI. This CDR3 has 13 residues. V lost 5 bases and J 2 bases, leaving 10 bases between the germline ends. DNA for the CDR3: TGTGCCAGCAGTAGGGACCCTCCCTACGAGCAGTACTTC. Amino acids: CASSRDPPYEQYF.

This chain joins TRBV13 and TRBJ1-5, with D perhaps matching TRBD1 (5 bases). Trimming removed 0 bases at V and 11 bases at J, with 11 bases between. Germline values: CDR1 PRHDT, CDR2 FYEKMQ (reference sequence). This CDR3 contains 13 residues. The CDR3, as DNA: TGTGCCAGCAGCTTAGGGAATCGACAGACCCAGCATTTT. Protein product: CASSLGNRQTQHF.

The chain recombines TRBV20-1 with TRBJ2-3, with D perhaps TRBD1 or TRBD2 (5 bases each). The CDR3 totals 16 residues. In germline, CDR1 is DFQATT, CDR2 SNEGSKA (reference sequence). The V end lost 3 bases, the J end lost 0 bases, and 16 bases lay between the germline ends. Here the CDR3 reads CSASGASHVSTDTQYF. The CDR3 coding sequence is TGCAGTGCTAGTGGGGCTAGCCACGTTAGCACAGATACGCAGTATTTT.

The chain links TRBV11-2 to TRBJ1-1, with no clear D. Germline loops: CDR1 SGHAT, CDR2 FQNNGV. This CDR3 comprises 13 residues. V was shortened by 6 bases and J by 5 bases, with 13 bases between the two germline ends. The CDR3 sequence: CASSPLRRTEAFF. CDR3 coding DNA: TGTGCCAGCAGTCCACTTCGGAGAACTGAAGCTTTCTTT.

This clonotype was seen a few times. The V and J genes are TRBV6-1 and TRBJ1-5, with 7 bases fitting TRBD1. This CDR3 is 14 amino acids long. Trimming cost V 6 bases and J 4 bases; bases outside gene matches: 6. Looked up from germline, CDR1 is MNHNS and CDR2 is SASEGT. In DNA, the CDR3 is TGTGCCAGCAGGGAGGGGGCGGGAAATCAGCCCCAGCATTTT. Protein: CASREGAGNQPQHF.